This T cell receptor beta chain was captured in a study of identical twins. Germline CDR1 is PRHDT and CDR2 is FYEKMQ (reference sequence). This CDR3 spans 13 amino acids. V was cut by 2 bases and J by 7 bases, with 9 bases left in between. In this sample, this clonotype turned up a few times. It was template switching that added a universal primer site, and there were unique molecular identifiers on the cDNA. Each CDR3 protein gets one entry after TCRdb re-called the 5' RACE reads with MiXCR. The sample lists about 190,000 distinct CDR3 sequences, 15% to 20% occurring once. These records were also assigned to another study, of T cells expressing NK-cell markers.

Sequencing was performed on CD8+ T cells sorted from blood. The sequence was obtained from a woman under 30 in good health. V usage is TRBV13 and J usage is TRBJ2-1; D is unclear. CDR3 bases: TGTGCCAGCAGCTTACCTTCAGAGAATGAGCAGTTCTTC. Translation: CASSLPSENEQFF. The full variable domain, completed using reference TRBV13 and TRBJ2-1, is AAGVIQSPRHLIKEKRETATLKCYPIPRHDTVYWYQQGPGQDPQFLISFYEKMQSDKGSIPDRFSAQQFSDYHSELNMSSLELGDSALYFCASSLPSENEQFFGPGTRLTVL.